This T cell receptor beta chain was found in a study of blood T cell repertoires in COVID-19. On the study more broadly: The origin of the acute and convalescent COVID-19 samples was the United States, Italy and Spain. From T cells, B-cell-depleted T cells, or PBMCs came the material, which was cDNA or gDNA.

How the authors handled the data: Estimates of nucleated cell counts were drawn from the amplification of reference gene primers. Clones were sequenced by immunoSEQ multiplex PCR, and TCRdb holds only the in-frame ones, with some missing. From that table come the V and J calls and clone size; the DNA was used to work out D and trimming. Of about 190,000 clones in the sample, under 85% were seen once. CDR3 length: 17 residues. Germline V lookup: CDR1 SGHDN, CDR2 FVKESK. V trimming: 2 bases; J trimming: 0 bases; junction bases outside the gene matches: 4. The sequenced sample consisted of peripheral blood. V gene TRBV14 combines with J gene TRBJ2-2; 9 bases line up with TRBD2. The receptor's source is a woman in her thirties or forties with acute or convalescent COVID-19. CDR3 DNA sequence: TGTGCCAGCAGCCAACGACTAGCGGCTACGAACACCGGGGAGCTGTTTTTT. Protein: CASSQRLAATNTGELFF.